These 10 T cell receptor beta chains were all obtained from the same sample, sequenced in a study of blood T cell repertoires in COVID-19. Data came from immunoSEQ multiplex PCR; TCRdb stores just in-frame clones and leaves some out. Of 95,000 to 150,000 clones detected, over 75% appear once; the ten largest clones hold 3.5% to 5.5%. The sample taken for sequencing was peripheral blood. Receptors were obtained from a woman between 65 and 79 years old with acute or convalescent COVID-19.

This chain joins TRBV3-1 (or the pseudogene TRBV3-2) and TRBJ1-3; a weak D match, TRBD1 (6 bases). Trimming removed 0 bases at V and 0 bases at J, with 9 bases between. CDR3 length equals 16 residues. Germline CDR1 and CDR2: LGHDT and YNNKEL (reference sequence). CDR3 nucleotide sequence: TGTGCCAGCAGCCAAGATGGACAGCTCTCTGGAAACACCATATATTTT. The encoded protein is CASSQDGQLSGNTIYF.

This clone was seen only a few times. The J gene is TRBJ1-1, the V gene TRBV12-5, with a possible D match to TRBD1 (5 bases). With 1 base removed from V and 3 bases from J, the gap between germline ends came to 6 bases. Germline CDR1 and CDR2: LGHNT and FRNRAP. This CDR3 has 13 residues. For the CDR3, the DNA is TGTGCTAGTGGTTTGGGACAGTACACTGAAGCTTTCTTT. Its protein product is CASGLGQYTEAFF.

The V and J genes are TRBV6-2 or TRBV6-3 and TRBJ1-1; TRBD1 agrees at 7 bases. The V and J ends lost 1 base and 0 bases, in that order; junction bases with no gene match: 8. The CDR3 is made up of 17 amino acids. Germline V CDR1 and CDR2: MNHEY, SVGEGT. The CDR3 sequence: CASSYFPQGVMNTEAFF. CDR3 DNA: TGTGCCAGCAGTTACTTCCCTCAGGGGGTCATGAACACTGAAGCTTTCTTT.

The chain recombines TRBV6-5 with TRBJ1-1; no firm D call. V lost 7 bases and J 1 base, leaving 10 bases between the germline ends. The CDR3 runs 13 residues. Germline CDR1 is MNHEY and CDR2 is SVGAGI. CDR3 DNA: TGTGCCAGCAAACAAACACAGAACACTGAAGCTTTCTTT. Its protein is CASKQTQNTEAFF.

The table lists this clone with a count of one. The V call is TRBV2, the J call TRBJ1-5; D is uncertain. V gave up 7 bases and J gave up 0 bases, with 10 bases separating them. From germline, CDR1 is SNHLY and CDR2 FYNNEI. This CDR3 region has 14 residues. The CDR3 reads CASMSGLSNQPQHF. In nucleotides, the CDR3 is TGTGCCAGCATGTCCGGTCTTAGCAATCAGCCCCAGCATTTT.

This clone was observed a single time. The rearrangement joins TRBV7-9 to TRBJ2-5, with D possibly being TRBD1 (6 bases). Between the trimmed V and J ends, which lost 5 bases and 5 bases, there was a span of 18 bases. The CDR3 runs 15 residues. Germline loops: CDR1 SEHNR, CDR2 FQNEAQ (reference sequence). The CDR3 DNA is TGTGCCAGCAGCCCCACTCCTAGGGGGACGGAGACCCAGTACTTC. Translation gives CASSPTPRGTETQYF. The full variable domain, rest sourced from reference TRBV7-9 and TRBJ2-5, is DTGVSQNPRHKITKRGQNVTFRCDPISEHNRLYWYRQTLGQGPEFLTYFQNEAQLEKSRLLSDRFSAERPKGSFSTLEIQRTEQGDSAMYLCASSPTPRGTETQYFGPGTRLLVL.

This chain joins TRBV18 and TRBJ1-4; TRBD1 might be the D (5 bases). V dropped 3 bases and J dropped 4 bases, with 9 bases sitting between them. The CDR3 contains 14 residues. CDR1 KGHSH and CDR2 LQKENI come from the germline V gene. For the CDR3, the DNA is TGTGCCAGCTCACCGCGGGGGGATAATGAAAAACTGTTTTTT. Amino acid sequence: CASSPRGDNEKLFF.

The V and J genes are TRBV19 and TRBJ1-4; D remains ambiguous. This CDR3 comprises 12 residues. Trimming took off 3 bases at V and 6 bases at J, with 5 bases between the two ends. The germline V gene encodes CDR1 LNHDA and CDR2 SQIVND (reference sequence). CDR3 amino acids: CASSIRDEKLFF. In DNA, the CDR3 is TGTGCCAGTAGTATCCGGGATGAAAAACTGTTTTTT. Using reference TRBV19 and TRBJ1-4 for the parts outside the CDR3, the full variable domain is DGGITQSPKYLFRKEGQNVTLSCEQNLNHDAMYWYRQDPGQGLRLIYYSQIVNDFQKGDIAEGYSVSREKKESFPLTVTSAQKNPTAFYLCASSIRDEKLFFGSGTQLSVL.

This rearrangement joins TRBV19 to TRBJ1-5; D is undetermined. The V and J ends lost 5 bases and 4 bases respectively, with 15 bases between them. CDR1 is LNHDA, CDR2 SQIVND, per germline (reference sequence). The CDR3 is 15 residues long. CDR3 sequence: CASSGIARDNQPQHF. For the CDR3, the DNA is TGTGCCAGTAGTGGGATAGCCCGGGATAATCAGCCCCAGCATTTT.

CDR3 DNA: TGTGCCACCAGCAGAGATCGGGTAGCGGGGGGCTACGAGCAGTACTTC. It specifies CATSRDRVAGGYEQYF. V usage is TRBV15 and J usage is TRBJ2-7; 10 positions match TRBD2. Germline trimming cut 0 bases from V and 3 bases from J; bases unmatched to any gene: 5. Germline V gene sequence: CDR1 LNHNV, CDR2 YYDKDF (reference sequence). This CDR3 is 16 amino acids long.